A single sample gave rise to the 3 T cell receptor beta chains below, sequenced in a study of blood T cells in healthy people across ages. For the second PCR, which ran for roughly 7 to 11 cycles, a sample-barcoded 5' primer and a J-beta primer mix were used. TCRdb re-called the 5' RACE reads through MiXCR, storing one row per CDR3 protein. The data hold 1 million or so distinct CDR3 sequences, with roughly a quarter observed a single time. The sample also formed part of further work on T cells of mothers and their children.

Sequencing was performed on blood. These receptors came from a girl aged 2 to 9 in good health.

The sample holds a few counts of this clonotype. The chain carries TRBV6-6 and TRBJ2-5; 7 positions agree with TRBD1. The closer fit of TRBJ2-7 to the DNA end suggests the J call may be wrong. The CDR3 is 13 amino acids. From germline, CDR1 is MNHNY and CDR2 SVGAGI (reference sequence). The CDR3 DNA reads TGTGCCAGCCGGGACAGCGTATCCTACGAGCAGTACTTC. Translating it yields CASRDSVSYEQYF.

The chain has TRBV5-5 and TRBJ2-5; D is ambiguous. The germline V gene has CDR1 SGHKS and CDR2 YYEKEE (reference sequence). V lost 0 bases, J lost 5 bases, and 8 bases lay in between. The CDR3 spans 13 residues. In DNA, the CDR3 is TGTGCCAGCAGCTTGGGCCCCGCGGAGACCCAGTACTTC. This translates into CASSLGPAETQYF.

V gene TRBV4-3 combines with J gene TRBJ1-1; D uncertain. Germline V gene lookup returns CDR1 LGHNA and CDR2 YSLEER. The CDR3 consists of 16 residues. Trimming pared 4 bases from V and 1 base from J, leaving 16 bases between. CDR3 residues: CASSRILVGENTEAFF. The DNA of the CDR3 is TGCGCCAGCAGCCGGATTCTAGTCGGCGAGAACACTGAAGCTTTCTTT.